This is a list of T cell receptor beta chains from one sample in a study of blood T cell repertoires in COVID-19. Assay: immunoSEQ multiplex PCR; the TCRdb copy retains only in-frame clones and omits some. Of 250,000 to 300,000 clones listed, around 90% are singletons. Material for sequencing was PBMCs or T cells enriched from blood (not recorded which). The receptors stem from a woman aged 40-49 years who had recovered from COVID-19. Both conserved end residues are trimmed from each CDR3.

J gene,V gene,CDR3 protein
TRBJ2-1,TRBV7-9,ASSSPAARVGNNEQF
TRBJ2-3,TRBV7-2,ASSPDWRELFGTDTQY
TRBJ1-6,TRBV12-5,ATTSISSYNSPLH
TRBJ1-3,TRBV7-9,ASSSYGQSNTIY
TRBJ1-5,TRBV19,ASGQDNQPQH
TRBJ2-5,TRBV11-2,ASSLASGKETQY
TRBJ1-5,TRBV30,AWSHYRAASGQPQH
TRBJ1-2,TRBV7-6,ASSSRGTGSNYGYT
TRBJ2-3,TRBV5-1,ASSLGANLRTDTQY
TRBJ1-6,TRBV5-1,ASSLEQANSPLH
TRBJ2-3,TRBV18,ASSPPNLRVTDTQY
TRBJ1-1,TRBV7-2,ASSSRSLGRGSWDTEAF
TRBJ2-5,TRBV5-1,ASSLLTGEQETQY
TRBJ1-6,TRBV30,AWEPPGSGNSPLH
TRBJ1-1,TRBV7-3,ASSPSRENTEAF
TRBJ1-6,TRBV7-2,ASSRSGGGTYNSPLH
TRBJ2-6,TRBV3-1/TRBV3-2,ASSPAGTPTGANVLT
TRBJ1-2,TRBV6-2/TRBV6-3,ASSFTGVNYGYT
TRBJ1-4,TRBV7-9,ASSHGNPGQLEKLF
TRBJ2-5,TRBV2,ASRKAQEGRKTQY
TRBJ1-5,TRBV9,ASSPGQGALDQPQH
TRBJ1-3,TRBV7-2,ASSLSYRQGRSGNTIY
TRBJ1-2,TRBV5-4,ASSLARRANYGYT
TRBJ1-1,TRBV6-5,ASSYDPRGSITEAF
TRBJ2-2,TRBV2,ASSDILAGTGELF
TRBJ1-4,TRBV6-5,ASNQGLNNEKLF
TRBJ1-5,TRBV6-1,ASSGGRQGDYSNQPQH
TRBJ1-6,TRBV18,ASSLDRYNSPLH
TRBJ1-5,TRBV21-1,ASSTRTGQGNSNQPQH
TRBJ1-5,TRBV25-1,ASSEGRGYQPQH
TRBJ1-1,TRBV11-2,ASSLASGRYTEAF
TRBJ1-5,TRBV2,ASRRQGTEPQH
TRBJ1-4,TRBV19,ASSPTPQGLEKLF
TRBJ2-7,TRBV2,ASRVSGASYEQY
TRBJ2-7,TRBV5-6,ASSQRSNPYEQY
TRBJ1-1,TRBV6-5,ASSYSMGLVGAF
TRBJ1-1,TRBV7-8,ASSPDRMTGEAF
TRBJ2-1,TRBV18,ASSHRTSGNNEQF
TRBJ1-2,TRBV7-9,ASSPTGAASYGYT
TRBJ2-2,TRBV5-8,ASSRTSLSGELF
TRBJ1-2,TRBV9,ASSVGGQGPYGYT
TRBJ1-6,TRBV2,ASSDSGTGNSPLH
TRBJ1-5,TRBV19,ASGQGSNQPQH
TRBJ1-2,TRBV7-7,ASRQGLPPPYGYT
TRBJ1-1,TRBV14,ASSQEQVGVTEAF
TRBJ2-3,TRBV6-2/TRBV6-3,ASSYDRGSSTDTQY
TRBJ1-1,TRBV2,ASTGQGAPNTEAF